These 2 T cell receptor beta chains share one sample of origin, sequenced in a study of T cell clusters in autoimmune cytopenias. TRB was amplified by touch-down multiplex PCR, primer pools A and B combined. TCRdb reprocessed the multiplex PCR reads; each CDR3 protein has one entry and no DNA is given. The sample has around 6,700 distinct CDR3 sequences. Some 38,000 genome equivalents of blood DNA were amplified for TRB. This sample also appeared in a second study, on T cell repertoires in aging, cancer and after chemotherapy.

Specimen: peripheral blood. All receptors derive from a human donor in good health.

The chain employs TRBV10-3 and TRBJ2-1; absent DNA, TCRdb's TRBD1 call cannot be checked. The CDR3 runs to 11 residues. Germline V gives CDR1 ENHRY, CDR2 SYGVKD. The CDR3 here is CAIAQGDEQFF.

The V and J genes are TRBV18 and TRBJ1-5; as DNA is missing, the TRBD1 call by TCRdb cannot be tested. Germline V gene sequence: CDR1 KGHSH, CDR2 LQKENI. The CDR3 is 15 residues long. CDR3 sequence reads: CASSPGGAGNQPQHF.